This T cell receptor beta chain comes out of a study of shared clonotypes between healthy human individuals. Study as a whole: The donor group consisted of a couple of women and a few men, aged 18 to 49. Each donor contributed plates that comprised three CD4 naive, three CD4 memory, two CD8 naive and one CD8 memory.

As defined, naive CD8 cells were CD45RO-negative and positively selected for CCR7, with terminally differentiated effector memory CD45RA+ cells excluded. A remark on this clone: Its antigen is as yet unknown.

V dropped 4 bases and J dropped 0; count of bases not matched to a gene: 10. From germline, CDR1 is MGHRA and CDR2 YSYEKL. The CDR3 has 18 residues. Deep was the level at which the assay was run. Here immunoSEQ multiplex PCR was the method, and the copy in TCRdb shows in-frame clones only, minus some. The sample has some 2,100,000 clones; about 92% are singletons. Whole-study findings and limits: Represented genetic and exposure-history diversity was restricted by having few donors.

This TCR was recovered from a man aged 18 to 35 in good health. Some clones in this sample may be carry-over from other donors' samples. The chain recombines TRBV4-1 with TRBJ2-1, with TRBD2 matching 9 bases. The specimen was naive CD8+ T cells from PBMCs. CDR3 amino acids: CASSPYGYSGSSYNEQFF. CDR3 nucleotide sequence: TGCGCCAGCAGCCCGTACGGCTATAGCGGGAGCTCCTACAATGAGCAGTTCTTC.